This paragraph covers one TCR beta chain sequence. Antigen unknown. How the authors handled the data: ImmunoSEQ output lacked quality scores and full-length reads, limiting matched filtering. Using immunoSEQ multiplex PCR, the repertoire was profiled, and TCRdb retains in-frame clones only, with some absent. That table is the source of V, J and clone size, and D and trimming were worked out from the DNA. Of about 1.5 million clones listed, 98% are singletons. Germline assignment: CDR1 SNHLY and CDR2 FYNNEI. This CDR3 has 11 amino acids. V lost 1 base, J lost 8 bases, and 5 bases lay in between. The data are from a study of shared clonotypes between healthy human individuals. Study outcomes and limitations: About 5% was the fraction of naive CD4 clonotypes found shared across a handful of donors. Compared with clonotypes that all four donors shared, non-shared clonotypes had lower generation probabilities.

The TCR sequence derives from a man aged 30 to 45 in good health. The chain combines TRBV2 with TRBJ1-2; no clear D. Sequenced material: naive CD4+ T cells sorted from blood. The sample's subset: CD45RA+ positively selected. The CDR3 is CASSEVLGYTF. CDR3 in DNA: TGTGCCAGCAGTGAAGTGTTGGGCTACACCTTC.